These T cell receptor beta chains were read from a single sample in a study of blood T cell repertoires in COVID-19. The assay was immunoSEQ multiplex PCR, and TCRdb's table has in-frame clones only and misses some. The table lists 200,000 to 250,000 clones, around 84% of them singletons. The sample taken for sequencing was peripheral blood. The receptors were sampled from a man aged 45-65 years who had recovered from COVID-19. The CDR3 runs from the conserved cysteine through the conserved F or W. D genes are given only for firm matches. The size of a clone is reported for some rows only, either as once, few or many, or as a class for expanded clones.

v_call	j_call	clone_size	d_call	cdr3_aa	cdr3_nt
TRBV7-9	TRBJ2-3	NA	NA	CASTSQGQIDTQYF	TGTGCCAGCACCTCCCAGGGGCAGATAGATACGCAGTATTTT
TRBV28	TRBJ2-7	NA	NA	CASGITGISSYEQYF	TGTGCCAGTGGAATTACAGGGATTTCGTCCTACGAGCAGTACTTC
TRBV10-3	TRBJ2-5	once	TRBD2	CAIRAGGGETQYF	TGTGCCATCAGGGCGGGGGGAGGAGAGACCCAGTACTTC
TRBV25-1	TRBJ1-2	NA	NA	CASSERASRGYGYTF	TGTGCCAGCAGTGAAAGGGCATCTCGGGGCTATGGCTACACCTTC
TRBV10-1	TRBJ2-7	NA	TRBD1	CASSESTGFDEQYF	TGCGCCAGCAGTGAGTCGACAGGGTTCGACGAGCAGTACTTC
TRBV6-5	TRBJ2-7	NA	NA	CATSRMAGSYEQYF	TGTGCCACCTCCCGAATGGCGGGGTCCTACGAGCAGTACTTC
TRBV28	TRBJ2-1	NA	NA	CASSKTKGPHNEQFF	TGTGCCAGCAGTAAAACCAAGGGGCCCCACAATGAGCAGTTCTTC
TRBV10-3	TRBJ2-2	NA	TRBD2	CAISKGLAGANTGELFF	TGTGCCATCAGTAAGGGACTAGCGGGAGCGAACACCGGGGAGCTGTTTTTT
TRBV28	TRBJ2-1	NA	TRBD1	CASTGTGTYNEQFF	TGTGCCAGCACCGGGACAGGGACTTACAATGAGCAGTTCTTC
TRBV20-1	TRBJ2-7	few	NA	CSVRSGYEQYF	TGCAGTGTTCGGAGTGGGTACGAGCAGTACTTC
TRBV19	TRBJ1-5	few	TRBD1	CASSPDRERHYQHF	TGTGCCAGTAGCCCTGACAGGGAACGCCACTATCAGCATTTT
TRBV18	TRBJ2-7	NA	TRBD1	CASSNNSPGQGPYEQYF	TGTGCCAGCTCTAACAATTCACCGGGACAGGGACCCTACGAGCAGTACTTC
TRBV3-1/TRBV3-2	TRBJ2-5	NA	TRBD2	CASSQESGLGGETQYF	TGTGCCAGCAGCCAAGAGTCGGGACTAGGTGGGGAGACCCAGTACTTC
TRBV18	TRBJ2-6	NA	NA	CASSPPGVGANVLTF	TGTGCCAGCTCACCACCCGGGGTTGGGGCCAACGTCCTGACTTTC
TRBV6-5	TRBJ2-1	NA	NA	CASSYSPGRYNEQFF	TGTGCCAGCAGTTACTCACCGGGAAGATACAATGAGCAGTTCTTC
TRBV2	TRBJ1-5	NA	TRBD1	CASSEIGTGNQPQHF	TGTGCCAGCAGTGAAATAGGGACAGGGAATCAGCCCCAGCATTTT
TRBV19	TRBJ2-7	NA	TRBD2	CASSSGTSVGLNEQYF	TGTGCCAGTAGTTCTGGGACTAGCGTCGGTTTGAACGAGCAGTACTTC
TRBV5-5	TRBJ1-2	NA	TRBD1	CASSPLRDRYNYGYTF	TGTGCCAGCAGCCCCCTCCGGGACAGATACAACTATGGCTACACCTTC
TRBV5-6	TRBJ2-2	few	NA	CASSLGPGTGELFF	TGTGCCAGCAGCTTGGGGCCAGGCACCGGGGAGCTGTTTTTT
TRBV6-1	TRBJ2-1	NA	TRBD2	CASSDRLAGGGNEQFF	TGTGCCAGCAGTGATCGACTAGCGGGAGGGGGCAATGAGCAGTTCTTC
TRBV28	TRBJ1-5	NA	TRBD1	CASREGQGSQPQHF	TGTGCCAGCAGGGAGGGACAGGGGAGTCAGCCCCAGCATTTT
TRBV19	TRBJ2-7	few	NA	CASSIQGVRHEQYF	TGTGCCAGTAGTATACAGGGCGTCCGCCACGAGCAGTACTTC
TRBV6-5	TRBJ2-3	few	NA	CASSLDRRRSDTQYF	TGTGCCAGCAGTTTAGACCGCCGGAGGTCAGATACGCAGTATTTT
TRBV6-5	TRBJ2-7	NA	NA	CASSLTFPKEQYF	TGTGCCAGCAGTCTGACATTCCCTAAGGAACAGTACTTC
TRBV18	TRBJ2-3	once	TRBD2	CASSPGLAGPDTQYF	TGTGCCAGCTCCCCGGGACTAGCGGGACCAGATACGCAGTATTTT
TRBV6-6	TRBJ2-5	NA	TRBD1	CASSYGTEETQYF	TGTGCCAGCAGTTACGGGACAGAAGAGACCCAGTACTTC
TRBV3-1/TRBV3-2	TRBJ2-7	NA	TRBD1	CASSPGTGGYEQYF	TGTGCCAGCAGCCCTGGGACAGGCGGCTACGAGCAGTACTTC
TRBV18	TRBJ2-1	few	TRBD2	CASSPALAGESEQFF	TGTGCCAGCTCACCGGCCCTAGCGGGAGAGAGTGAGCAGTTCTTC
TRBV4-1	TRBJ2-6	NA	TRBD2	CASSQDQAGGSGANVLTF	TGCGCCAGCAGCCAAGATCAAGCGGGAGGGTCTGGGGCCAACGTCCTGACTTTC
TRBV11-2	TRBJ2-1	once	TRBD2	CASTIGTSGSNEQFF	TGTGCCAGCACCATAGGGACTAGCGGGAGTAATGAGCAGTTCTTC
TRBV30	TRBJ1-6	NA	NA	CAWSLEGATYSPLHF	TGTGCCTGGAGTTTGGAAGGGGCGACTTATTCACCCCTCCACTTT
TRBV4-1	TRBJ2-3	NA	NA	CASSRTSTDTQYF	TGCGCCAGCAGCAGGACTAGCACAGATACGCAGTATTTT
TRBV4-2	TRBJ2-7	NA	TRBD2	CASSQSPRTSGAYEQYF	TGTGCCAGCAGCCAAAGTCCTCGGACTAGCGGGGCCTACGAGCAGTACTTC
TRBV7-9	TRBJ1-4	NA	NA	CASSLGQGIQSATNEKLFF	TGTGCCAGCAGCTTAGGTCAGGGCATTCAGTCTGCAACTAATGAAAAACTGTTTTTT
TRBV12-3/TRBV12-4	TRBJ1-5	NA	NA	CASSLVESGPQHF	TGTGCCAGCAGTTTGGTTGAATCAGGGCCCCAGCATTTT